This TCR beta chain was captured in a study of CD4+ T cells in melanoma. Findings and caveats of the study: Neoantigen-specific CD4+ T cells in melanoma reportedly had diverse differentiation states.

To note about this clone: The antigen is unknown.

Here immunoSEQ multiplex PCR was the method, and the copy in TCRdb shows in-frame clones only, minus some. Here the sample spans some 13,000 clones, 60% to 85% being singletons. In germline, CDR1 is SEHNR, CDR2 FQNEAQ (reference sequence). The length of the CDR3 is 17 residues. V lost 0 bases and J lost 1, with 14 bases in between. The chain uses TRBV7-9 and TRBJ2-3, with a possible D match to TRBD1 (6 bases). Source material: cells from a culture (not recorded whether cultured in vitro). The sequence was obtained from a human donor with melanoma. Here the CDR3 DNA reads TGTGCCAGCAGCTTAGCGCCTGGGACACCGCGCACAGATACGCAGTATTTT. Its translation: CASSLAPGTPRTDTQYF.